Detailed here is one TCR beta chain. The record originates from a study of blood T cell repertoires in COVID-19. Study background: Some COVID-19 samples were acute and others convalescent; all came from the United States, Italy and Spain. The analysed material was cDNA or gDNA that came from T cells, B-cell-depleted T cells, or PBMCs.

The germline V and J ends were trimmed by 2 bases and 1 base, with 14 bases remaining between them. The CDR3 consists of 17 residues. Germline lookup yields CDR1 MNHNS and CDR2 SASEGT. As processed by the authors: Estimates of nucleated cell counts were drawn from the amplification of reference gene primers. The protocol was immunoSEQ multiplex PCR, while the TCRdb copy is restricted to in-frame clones and leaves out a portion. V, J and clone size were drawn from that table, and D and trimming were deduced from the DNA. The table records 120,000 or so clones, 70% to 80% of them present only once. The receptor was derived from a human donor in a cohort sampled during active COVID-19. Material: peripheral blood. This sequence joins TRBV6-1 and TRBJ2-2; a possible D gene is TRBD2 (6 bases). The CDR3 bases are TGTGCCAGCAGTGAACCCGCGGGGCGGGGGAACACCGGGGAGCTGTTTTTT. It yields the protein CASSEPAGRGNTGELFF.